One and the same sample provided the 21 T cell receptor beta chains below, sequenced in a study of control samples from healthy donors and cancer patients. Profiling relied on immunoSEQ multiplex PCR, and the TCRdb table lists in-frame clones only, not all of them. This table holds 150,000 to 200,000 clones, 85% to 95% found once. Material for sequencing was blood. The receptors were gathered from a man aged 30 to 39 in good health.

This clone was counted between two and nine times. The V and J genes are TRBV14 and TRBJ2-1, with 10 bases lining up with TRBD2. Germline CDR1 SGHDN, CDR2 FVKESK. V gave up 5 bases and J gave up 2 bases; unmatched junction bases: 9. This CDR3 is 17 amino acids long. This chain's CDR3 is CASSREAGGLPYNEQFF. The DNA for the CDR3 is TGTGCCAGCAGCAGGGAAGCGGGGGGGCTTCCCTACAATGAGCAGTTCTTC.

The CDR3 loop reads CASSLGQGRTYEQYF. CDR3 DNA sequence: TGTGCCAGCAGTTTAGGGCAGGGAAGAACGTACGAGCAGTACTTC. The chain is built from TRBV27 and TRBJ2-7, with a possible D match to TRBD1 (5 bases). V gave up 2 bases and J gave up 4 bases, with 15 bases separating them. The CDR3 is 15 amino acids. Germline values: CDR1 MNHEY, CDR2 SMNVEV (reference sequence).

This clone was seen just once. The chain has TRBV10-3 and TRBJ1-2, with TRBD1 matching over 9 bases. Per the germline V gene, CDR1 is ENHRY and CDR2 is SYGVKD. V gave up 5 bases and J gave up 8 bases; unmatched junction bases: 9. The CDR3 totals 14 residues. The CDR3 DNA sequence: TGTGCCATCAGTCAACAGGGGGCAGAAGAGGGCTACACCTTC. Its translation is CAISQQGAEEGYTF.

V gene TRBV1 combines with J gene TRBJ1-2. TRBV1 is given as a pseudogene. The CDR3 loop spans 15 amino acids. The chain's CDR3 is CTSSQEAGTGYGYTF. CDR3 nucleotides: TGCACCAGCAGCCAAGAAGCAGGGACCGGCTATGGCTACACCTTC.

The chain combines TRBV5-1 with TRBJ2-3; 9 bases agree with TRBD2. Germline V gene data show CDR1 as SGHRS and CDR2 as YFSETQ. CDR3 size: 15 residues. With 2 bases clipped from V and 4 bases from J, the junction kept 5 bases outside the gene matches. The CDR3 region is CASSFSGSRSDTQYF. In DNA form, the CDR3 reads TGCGCCAGCAGCTTTAGCGGGAGCAGATCAGATACGCAGTATTTT. The full variable domain, with the rest looked up from reference TRBV5-1 and TRBJ2-3, is KAGVTQTPRYLIKTRGQQVTLSCSPISGHRSVSWYQQTPGQGLQFLFEYFSETQRNKGNFPGRFSGRQFSNSRSEMNVSTLELGDSALYLCASSFSGSRSDTQYFGPGTRLTVL.

In its sample, this clone was seen once. The chain links TRBV27 to TRBJ1-2; the D gene is possibly TRBD1 (6 bases). Germline-derived CDR1 and CDR2 are MNHEY and SMNVEV (reference sequence). CDR3 length: 13 amino acids. Trimming removed 5 bases from V and 8 bases from J, with 15 bases in between. The CDR3 loop reads CASSRRQEGGYTF. CDR3 DNA: TGTGCCAGCAGTCGTCGACAGGAGGGGGGCTACACCTTC.

This chain links TRBV15 with TRBJ2-4, with TRBD1 identical over 7 bases. The V gene end was trimmed by 2 bases and the J gene end by 0 bases; junction bases not matched to a gene: 22. This CDR3 contains 22 residues. Germline values: CDR1 LNHNV, CDR2 YYDKDF (reference sequence). The CDR3 sequence: CATSRRKGQIDYYTEAKNIQYF. The DNA of the CDR3 is TGTGCCACCAGCAGACGAAAGGGACAGATTGATTATTATACAGAAGCCAAAAACATTCAGTACTTC.

This clone was counted only a few times. The chain recombines TRBV10-3 with TRBJ2-3, with D possibly being TRBD2 (7 bases). V lost 0 bases and J lost 4, with 11 bases in between. This CDR3 has 15 amino acids. Germline V gives CDR1 ENHRY, CDR2 SYGVKD. The CDR3 protein is CAISESEGGADTQYF. The CDR3, as DNA: TGTGCCATCAGTGAGTCGGAGGGGGGGGCAGATACGCAGTATTTT.

The chain joins TRBV7-9 to TRBJ2-5, with D tentatively TRBD1 or TRBD2 (7 bases each). The CDR3 is 15 amino acids. Germline lookup yields CDR1 SEHNR and CDR2 FQNEAQ (reference sequence). V was pared by 2 bases and J by 0 bases, with 10 bases between. The CDR3 protein is CASSLQGGYQETQYF. DNA of the CDR3: TGTGCCAGCAGCTTACAGGGGGGGTACCAAGAGACCCAGTACTTC.

The chain combines TRBV4-1 with TRBJ1-1, with D perhaps matching TRBD1 (5 bases). Germline V lookup: CDR1 MGHRA, CDR2 YSYEKL. This CDR3 has 17 amino acids. V gave up 1 base and J gave up 2 bases, with 17 bases separating them. CDR3: CASSQAPPGRGNTEAFF. CDR3 nucleotides: TGCGCCAGCAGCCAAGCCCCACCGGGACGGGGAAACACTGAAGCTTTCTTT.

CDR3 in amino acids: CASSQQTRGHAWELFF. CDR3 DNA sequence: TGTGCCAGCAGCCAGCAGACAAGGGGCCATGCATGGGAGCTGTTTTTT. This chain links TRBV16 with TRBJ2-2; D is possibly TRBD1 (5 bases). The CDR3 sequence is 16 residues long. Trimming removed 3 bases from V and 9 bases from J, with 20 bases in between. Germline CDR1 and CDR2: KGHSY and FQNENV.

This chain links TRBV2 with TRBJ1-4; D is unresolved. This CDR3 comprises 16 residues. Germline V CDR1 and CDR2: SNHLY, FYNNEI. The V gene lost 7 bases and the J gene lost 5 bases, with 20 bases spanning the gap. This chain's CDR3 is CASKRRLTDKNEKLFF. In DNA form, the CDR3 reads TGTGCCAGCAAGCGCAGGTTAACAGATAAGAATGAAAAACTGTTTTTT.

The chain joins TRBV5-4 to TRBJ2-2, with D maybe TRBD2 (5 bases). CDR1 and CDR2 (germline): SGHNT, YYREEE (reference sequence). The CDR3 length is 15 residues. The V end was cut by 4 bases, the J end by 2 bases, with 12 bases between. CDR3 sequence reads: CASSLRTRNTGELFF. In nucleotides, the CDR3 is TGTGCCAGCAGCCTAAGGACTCGAAACACCGGGGAGCTGTTTTTT.

The chain joins TRBV19 to TRBJ1-3, with D possibly matching TRBD1 (5 bases). Germline V gene lookup returns CDR1 LNHDA and CDR2 SQIVND (reference sequence). The CDR3 contains 15 residues. V was pared by 3 bases and J by 2 bases, with 11 bases between. The CDR3 protein is CASSIGGTAGNTIYF. The DNA of the CDR3 is TGTGCCAGTAGTATTGGTGGGACGGCTGGAAACACCATATATTTT.

V usage is TRBV6-5 and J usage is TRBJ2-7; D remains ambiguous. Germline CDR1 is MNHEY and CDR2 is SVGAGI. V lost 2 bases and J lost 7, with 6 bases in between. This CDR3 region has 11 residues. The CDR3 nucleotides read TGTGCCAGCAGTTACGGTGTAGAGCAGTACTTC. Its translation: CASSYGVEQYF.

This sequence joins TRBV29-1 and TRBJ1-5, with D possibly matching TRBD1 (5 bases). CDR3 length: 12 residues. Germline CDR1 reads SQVTM; CDR2 reads ANQGSEA. CDR3 amino acids: CSAGGSGQPQHF. In DNA form, the CDR3 reads TGCTCCGCGGGGGGGTCCGGTCAGCCCCAGCATTTT.

The chain has TRBV6-5 and TRBJ2-1; TRBD1 agrees at 10 bases. CDR1 and CDR2 from the germline V gene are MNHEY and SVGAGI. Germline trimming cut 6 bases from V and 4 bases from J; bases unmatched to any gene: 6. The CDR3 runs 15 residues. Here the CDR3 DNA reads TGTGCCAGCAGGCCCGGACAGGGGGGATACAATGAGCAGTTCTTC. Residues: CASRPGQGGYNEQFF.

This clone was seen a single time. This rearrangement joins TRBV6-5 to TRBJ1-1; TRBD1 matches 7 bases. V lost 6 bases to trimming and J lost 3 bases; unmatched junction nucleotides: 7. Germline loops: CDR1 MNHEY, CDR2 SVGAGI. The CDR3 contains 14 residues. The CDR3 coding sequence is TGTGCCAGCAGCTTAAACAGGGGTTACACTGAAGCTTTCTTT. Protein product: CASSLNRGYTEAFF.

The rearrangement joins TRBV28 to TRBJ1-2, with D possibly matching TRBD1 (5 bases). CDR1 MDHEN and CDR2 SYDVKM come from the germline V gene. This CDR3 is 14 amino acids long. V lost 7 bases, J lost 4 bases, and 16 bases lay in between. For the CDR3, the DNA is TGTGCCAGCACGGAGGAGGGGTTTAGCTATGGCTACACCTTC. Translation gives CASTEEGFSYGYTF.

The chain combines TRBV24-1 with TRBJ2-1; 10 bases align to TRBD1. After removal of 2 bases from V and 8 bases from J, the junction contained 14 bases not matched to a gene. The V gene's germline CDR1 is KGHDR and CDR2 SFDVKD. The CDR3 is made up of 18 amino acids. As DNA, the CDR3 is TGTGCCACCAGTGATTCCTCCCGACAGGGGGCAAATAAGGATGAGCAGTTCTTC. It codes for CATSDSSRQGANKDEQFF.

Only one count was recorded for this clone. This chain connects TRBV3-1 (or the pseudogene TRBV3-2) to TRBJ2-2; 10 positions match TRBD2. CDR3 length equals 14 residues. Germline values: CDR1 LGHDT, CDR2 YNNKEL (reference sequence). Trimming cost V 2 bases and J 6 bases; bases outside gene matches: 0. CDR3 DNA: TGTGCCAGCAGCCAACTAGCGGGGGCCGGGGAGCTGTTTTTT. Protein product: CASSQLAGAGELFF.